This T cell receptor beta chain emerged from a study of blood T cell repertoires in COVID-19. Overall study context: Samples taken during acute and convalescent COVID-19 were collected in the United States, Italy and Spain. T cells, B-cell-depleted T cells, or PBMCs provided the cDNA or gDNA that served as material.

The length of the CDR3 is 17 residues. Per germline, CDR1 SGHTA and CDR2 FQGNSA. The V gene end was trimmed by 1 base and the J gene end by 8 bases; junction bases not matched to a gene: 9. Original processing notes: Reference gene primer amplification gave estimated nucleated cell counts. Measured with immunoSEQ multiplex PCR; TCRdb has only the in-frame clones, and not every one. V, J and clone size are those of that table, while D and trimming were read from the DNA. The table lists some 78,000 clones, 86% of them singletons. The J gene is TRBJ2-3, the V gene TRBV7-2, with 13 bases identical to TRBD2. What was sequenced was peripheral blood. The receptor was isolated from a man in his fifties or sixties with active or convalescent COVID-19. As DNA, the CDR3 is TGTGCCAGCAGCTTAGTGGGGACTAGCGGGGTGGGTCGTACGCAGTATTTT. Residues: CASSLVGTSGVGRTQYF.